This TCR beta chain was captured by sequencing in a study of blood T cell repertoires in COVID-19. Study information: Acute-phase and convalescent COVID-19 samples originated in the United States, Italy and Spain. T cells, B-cell-depleted T cells, or PBMCs supplied cDNA or gDNA.

Authors' processing steps: Nucleated cell number was recorded as an estimate derived from reference gene primer amplification. Using immunoSEQ multiplex PCR, the repertoire was profiled, and TCRdb retains in-frame clones only, with some absent. V and J calls and clone size are copied from that table; D and trimming were computed from the DNA. This sample has some 130,000 clones; about 87% occur once, and the top ten carry approximately 40%. Trimming shortened V by 6 bases and J by 5 bases, and 14 bases separated the two germline ends. The CDR3 is 14 amino acids. The germline V gene has CDR1 SGHTA and CDR2 FQGNSA.

This chain links TRBV7-2 with TRBJ1-5; possibly TRBD1 for D (6 bases). This TCR came from a human donor in a cohort sampled during active COVID-19. The specimen sequenced was peripheral blood. Here the CDR3 DNA reads TGTGCCAGCAGTTCCTACAGGGTATATCAGCCCCAGCATTTT. Amino acids: CASSSYRVYQPQHF.